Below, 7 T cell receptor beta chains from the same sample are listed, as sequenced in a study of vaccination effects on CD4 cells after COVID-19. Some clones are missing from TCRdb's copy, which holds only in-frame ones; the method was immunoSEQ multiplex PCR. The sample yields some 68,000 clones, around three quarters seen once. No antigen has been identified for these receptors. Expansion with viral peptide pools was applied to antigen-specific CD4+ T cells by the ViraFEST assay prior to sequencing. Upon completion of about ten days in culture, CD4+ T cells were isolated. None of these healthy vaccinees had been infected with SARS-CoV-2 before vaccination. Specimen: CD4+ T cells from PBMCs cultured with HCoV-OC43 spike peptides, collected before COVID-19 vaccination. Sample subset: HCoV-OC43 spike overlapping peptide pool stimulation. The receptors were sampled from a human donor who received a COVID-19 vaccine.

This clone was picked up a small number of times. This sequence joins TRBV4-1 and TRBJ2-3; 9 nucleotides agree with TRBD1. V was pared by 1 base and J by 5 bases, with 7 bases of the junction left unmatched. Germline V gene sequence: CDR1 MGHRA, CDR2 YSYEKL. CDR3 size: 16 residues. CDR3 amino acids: CASSQAYRGRLDTQYF. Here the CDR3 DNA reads TGCGCCAGCAGCCAAGCTTACAGGGGGCGCTTAGATACGCAGTATTTT.

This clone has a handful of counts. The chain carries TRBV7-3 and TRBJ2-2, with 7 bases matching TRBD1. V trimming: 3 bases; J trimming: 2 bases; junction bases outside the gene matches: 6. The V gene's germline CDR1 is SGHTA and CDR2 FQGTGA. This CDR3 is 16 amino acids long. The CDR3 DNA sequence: TGTGCCAGCAGCTTGACAGGGACAGCAAACACCGGGGAGCTGTTTTTT. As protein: CASSLTGTANTGELFF. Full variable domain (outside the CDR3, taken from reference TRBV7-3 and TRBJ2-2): GAGVSQTPSNKVTEKGKYVELRCDPISGHTALYWYRQSLGQGPEFLIYFQGTGAADDSGLPNDRFFAVRPEGSVSTLKIQRTERGDSAVYLCASSLTGTANTGELFFGEGSRLTVL.

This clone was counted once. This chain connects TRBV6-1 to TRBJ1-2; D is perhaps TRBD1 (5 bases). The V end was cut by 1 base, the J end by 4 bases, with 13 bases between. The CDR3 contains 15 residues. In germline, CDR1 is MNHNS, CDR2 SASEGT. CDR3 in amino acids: CASSEGGGGGYGYTF. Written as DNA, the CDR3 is TGTGCCAGCAGTGAAGGTGGCGGGGGAGGCTATGGCTACACCTTC.

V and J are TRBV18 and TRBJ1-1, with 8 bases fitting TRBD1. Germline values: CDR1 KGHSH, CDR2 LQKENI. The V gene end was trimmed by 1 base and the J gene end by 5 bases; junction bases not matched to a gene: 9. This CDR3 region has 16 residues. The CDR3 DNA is TGTGCCAGCTCACCACGTGGACAGGGTACATGGACTGAAGCTTTCTTT. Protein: CASSPRGQGTWTEAFF.

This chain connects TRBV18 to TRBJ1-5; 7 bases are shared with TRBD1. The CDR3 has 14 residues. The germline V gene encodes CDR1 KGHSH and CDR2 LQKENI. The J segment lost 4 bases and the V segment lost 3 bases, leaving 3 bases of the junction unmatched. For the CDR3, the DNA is TGTGCCAGCTCACCTGGACAGGCAAATCAGCCCCAGCATTTT. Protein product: CASSPGQANQPQHF.

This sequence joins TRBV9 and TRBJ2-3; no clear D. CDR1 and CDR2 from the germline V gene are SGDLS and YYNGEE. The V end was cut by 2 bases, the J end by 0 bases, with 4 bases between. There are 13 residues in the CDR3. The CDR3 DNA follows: TGTGCCAGCAGCGTCACCAGCACAGATACGCAGTATTTT. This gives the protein CASSVTSTDTQYF.

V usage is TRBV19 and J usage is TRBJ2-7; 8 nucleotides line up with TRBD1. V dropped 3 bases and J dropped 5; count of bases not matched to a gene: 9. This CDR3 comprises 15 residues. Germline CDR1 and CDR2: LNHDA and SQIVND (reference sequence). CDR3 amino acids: CASSILDRGRHEQYV. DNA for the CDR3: TGTGCCAGTAGTATCCTTGACAGGGGTCGTCACGAGCAGTACGTC.